The 29 T cell receptor beta chains given below trace back to one sample, sequenced in a study of T cells in Graves' hyperthyroidism and ophthalmopathy (dated 2019 in TCRdb). Library creation used multiplex PCR. The run used an Illumina HiSeq 2000. The TCR beta CDR3 regions were amplified from RNA transcripts. For the first round of RT-PCR on the TCR CDR3, the HTBI primer set was used together with the Qiagen OneStep RT-PCR kit. TCRdb reworked the public reads: Q25 trimming with fastp, MiXCR clone assembly, productive beta chains retained. Rows with a matching CDR3 protein are joined into one entry that keeps the most common DNA and genes. The sample table shows over 45,000 distinct CDR3 sequences, and roughly 50% are seen once. Together, the top ten hold roughly a third of the sample. Sequenced material: peripheral blood or thyroid tissue (not recorded which). The origin of the receptors is a woman between 45 and 60 years old with Graves' hyperthyroidism.

J is TRBJ1-1 and V is TRBV7-2; 8 positions match TRBD1. Germline values: CDR1 SGHTA, CDR2 FQGNSA. Trimming at V came to 4 bases and at J to 4 bases, leaving 2 bases not matched to a gene. This CDR3 has 13 amino acids. The CDR3 coding sequence is TGTGCCAGCAGCTCGGACAGGGCCACTGAAGCTTTCTTT. Translation gives CASSSDRATEAFF.

On this clonotype: The junction departs from germline at one end; a sequencing error may be responsible. The chain recombines TRBV29-1 with TRBJ1-1; D might be TRBD1 (6 bases). This CDR3 comprises 13 residues. The germline gives CDR1 SQVTM, CDR2 ANQGSEA. CDR3 nucleotides: TGTGCCTGGAGTGCGGGACACCGATTTGAAGCTTTCTTT. It is translated as CAWSAGHRFEAFF.

The table lists this clonotype with many counts. The chain recombines TRBV5-1 with TRBJ2-7, with TRBD2 matching 9 bases. V was pared by 3 bases and J by 0 bases, with 10 bases of the junction left unmatched. The CDR3 has 17 amino acids. Germline CDR1 and CDR2: SGHRS and YFSETQ. The CDR3 region is CASSWAPSGTSSYEQYF. The CDR3 coding sequence is TGCGCCAGCAGCTGGGCCCCTAGCGGGACGAGCTCCTACGAGCAGTACTTC.

This clonotype occurred many times. The chain combines TRBV30 with TRBJ1-4; D not resolved. Trimming pared 1 base from V and 0 bases from J, leaving 6 bases between. Germline V gene sequence: CDR1 GTSNPN, CDR2 SVGIG (reference sequence). This CDR3 is 14 amino acids long. The CDR3 here is CAWSGATTNEKLFF. In nucleotides, the CDR3 is TGTGCCTGGAGTGGAGCTACAACTAATGAAAAACTGTTTTTT.

This clonotype has at least ten counts. The chain is built from TRBV7-9 and TRBJ2-3; no clear D gene. The ends were cut back, 3 bases at V and 0 bases at J, with 10 bases in the middle. In germline, CDR1 is SEHNR, CDR2 FQNEAQ (reference sequence). CDR3 length: 15 residues. This CDR3 reads CASSFSASSTDTQYF. In DNA, the CDR3 is TGTGCCAGCAGCTTCTCAGCGTCTAGCACAGATACGCAGTATTTT.

This clonotype was observed many times. The V call is TRBV20-1, the J call TRBJ2-3; D gene unclear. V was shortened by 6 bases and J by 2 bases, with 15 bases between the two germline ends. The germline V gene encodes CDR1 DFQATT and CDR2 SNEGSKA (reference sequence). The CDR3 length is 14 residues. CDR3 residues: CSAVTRRSTDTQYF. The CDR3, as DNA: TGCAGTGCCGTGACCCGCAGATCCACAGATACGCAGTATTTT.

Concerning this clonotype: One end of the junction varies from germline; a read error may be responsible. The chain couples TRBV20-1 to TRBJ2-7, with 14 positions matching TRBD2. The CDR3 consists of 15 residues. CDR1 DFQATT and CDR2 SNEGSKA come from the germline V gene (reference sequence). CDR3 region: CSAIRTSGRSYEQCF. Written as DNA, the CDR3 is TGCAGTGCTATAAGGACTAGCGGGAGGTCCTACGAGCAGTGCTTC.

The chain uses TRBV12-3 or TRBV12-4 and TRBJ2-5; TRBD1 matches at 9 bases. V lost 5 bases to trimming and J lost 0 bases; unmatched junction nucleotides: 10. The CDR3 spans 17 residues. Here the CDR3 reads CASSPLPTGGYQETQYF. Written as DNA, the CDR3 is TGTGCCAGCAGTCCCCTACCGACAGGGGGATACCAAGAGACCCAGTACTTC.

CDR3: CASESRDRSPEAFF. The CDR3 coding sequence is TGTGCCAGCGAAAGCCGGGACAGGTCTCCTGAAGCTTTCTTT. The chain links TRBV2 to TRBJ1-1; 8 bases fit TRBD1. The germline V gene has CDR1 SNHLY and CDR2 FYNNEI. This CDR3 has 14 amino acids. J was trimmed by 6 bases and V by 8 bases; bases with no gene match: 11.

This clonotype was observed a handful of times. The rearrangement joins TRBV7-8 to TRBJ2-7; 7 bases align to TRBD1. Germline assignment: CDR1 SGHVS and CDR2 FQNEAQ. V gave up 5 bases and J gave up 2 bases; unmatched junction bases: 9. CDR3 length: 15 residues. CDR3 sequence: CASSIGQAYAYEQYF. In nucleotides, the CDR3 is TGTGCCAGCAGCATCGGACAGGCGTACGCCTACGAGCAGTACTTC.

This clonotype was detected many times. The V call is TRBV14, the J call TRBJ1-6; 9 bases are shared with TRBD1. V gave up 3 bases and J gave up 9 bases; unmatched junction bases: 12. The germline gives CDR1 SGHDN, CDR2 FVKESK. The CDR3 contains 17 residues. The CDR3 here is CASSHLVDRGEGSPLHF. The DNA of the CDR3 is TGTGCCAGCAGCCACCTTGTGGACAGGGGAGAAGGTTCACCCCTCCACTTT.

Many counts were recorded for this clonotype. This chain links TRBV5-1 with TRBJ2-3; 10 bases agree with TRBD2. This CDR3 comprises 16 residues. The V segment lost 4 bases and the J segment 1 base; nucleotides outside the gene matches: 6. Germline V gene lookup returns CDR1 SGHRS and CDR2 YFSETQ. CDR3 nucleotide sequence: TGCGCCAGCAGCCAAGTAGCGGGAGGAGGCACAGATACGCAGTATTTT. It yields the protein CASSQVAGGGTDTQYF.

This clonotype was detected many times. J is TRBJ2-7 and V is TRBV6-5; possibly TRBD2 for D (5 bases). V was shortened by 3 bases and J by 0 bases, with 12 bases between the two germline ends. The germline gives CDR1 MNHEY, CDR2 SVGAGI. The CDR3 runs to 15 residues. CDR3 nucleotide sequence: TGTGCCAGCAGTTATGATTCGGGGAGCTCCTACGAGCAGTACTTC. This codes for CASSYDSGSSYEQYF.

This clonotype occurred many times. The chain carries TRBV29-1 and TRBJ1-3; D ambiguous. Trimming removed 6 bases at V and 4 bases at J, with 7 bases between. Looked up from germline, CDR1 is SQVTM and CDR2 is ANQGSEA. This CDR3 is 11 amino acids long. The CDR3 loop is CSVESGNTIYF. The DNA for the CDR3 is TGCAGCGTGGAATCCGGAAACACCATATATTTT.

Many counts were recorded for this clonotype. This chain links TRBV20-1 with TRBJ2-7, with D possibly being TRBD2 (7 bases). Trimming took off 1 base at V and 4 bases at J, with 14 bases between the two ends. The CDR3 spans 14 residues. Per germline, CDR1 DFQATT and CDR2 SNEGSKA (reference sequence). DNA of the CDR3: TGCAGTGCTAGAGGGGAAGGGGGGGGATACGAGCAGTACTTC. It yields the protein CSARGEGGGYEQYF.

This clonotype was counted at least ten times. The V gene is TRBV29-1, the J gene TRBJ2-3; no reliable D call. Germline V gene lookup returns CDR1 SQVTM and CDR2 ANQGSEA. The CDR3 totals 10 residues. Trimming cost V 4 bases and J 1 base, with 0 bases left between them. The CDR3 DNA reads TGCAGCGTTGGCACAGATACGCAGTATTTT. Translation: CSVGTDTQYF.

This clonotype was recorded at least ten times. The chain carries TRBV6-2 or TRBV6-3 and TRBJ1-1; D possibly corresponds to TRBD1 (6 bases). The CDR3 sequence is 15 residues long. Trimming pared 2 bases from V and 0 bases from J, leaving 10 bases between. The germline V gene has CDR1 MNHEY and CDR2 SVGEGT. This CDR3 is CASSYLGQLNTEAFF. CDR3 bases: TGTGCCAGCAGTTACCTCGGACAGTTGAACACTGAAGCTTTCTTT.

This clonotype was observed many times. This sequence joins TRBV5-1 and TRBJ2-7, with 7 positions matching TRBD2. The CDR3 has 16 amino acids. The junction had 13 bases not matched to a gene; V was cut back by 3 bases and J by 4 bases. Per germline, CDR1 SGHRS and CDR2 YFSETQ. The CDR3 loop is CASSWRLHSGSYEQYF. CDR3 bases: TGCGCCAGCAGCTGGAGGCTCCATAGCGGGTCATACGAGCAGTACTTC.

V and J are TRBV28 and TRBJ2-7; 10 bases match TRBD2. Germline V lookup: CDR1 MDHEN, CDR2 SYDVKM. The J segment lost 3 bases and the V segment lost 5 bases, leaving 10 bases of the junction unmatched. The CDR3 consists of 16 residues. The DNA for the CDR3 is TGTGCCAGCAGTCCCAGACTAGCGGGCATGGACTACGAGCAGTACTTC. It translates to CASSPRLAGMDYEQYF.

This clonotype appeared many times. An end of the junction differs from the germline gene, which may be a read error. The rearrangement uses TRBV10-2 and TRBJ1-4; tentative D call: TRBD1 (6 bases). The CDR3 length is 13 residues. Germline CDR1 reads WSHSY; CDR2 reads SAAADI. Here the CDR3 reads CASRDRGGEKLFF. CDR3 DNA sequence: TGCGCCAGCCGTGATAGGGGGGGTGAAAAACTGTTTTTT.

V is TRBV7-9 and J is TRBJ2-7; 7 nucleotides agree with TRBD2. The CDR3 is 14 amino acids. Germline CDR1 SEHNR, CDR2 FQNEAQ (reference sequence). V shed 5 bases, J shed 4 bases, and the junction held 8 bases outside the gene matches. CDR3 loop: CASSSVRGEYEQYF. The CDR3 nucleotides are TGTGCCAGCAGCAGCGTCCGGGGGGAGTACGAGCAGTACTTC.

This chain connects TRBV20-1 to TRBJ2-7; D is tentatively TRBD1 or TRBD2 (5 bases each). Germline V lookup: CDR1 DFQATT, CDR2 SNEGSKA (reference sequence). The CDR3 covers 12 residues. Trimming removed 6 bases from V and 2 bases from J, with 11 bases in between. The CDR3 bases are TGCAGTGCCCCGGGACCCGCCTACGAGCAGTACTTC. Its protein is CSAPGPAYEQYF.

This rearrangement joins TRBV20-1 to TRBJ2-5; weak D call: TRBD1 (6 bases). V lost 4 bases, J lost 5 bases, and 11 bases lay in between. This CDR3 region has 12 residues. CDR1 is DFQATT, CDR2 SNEGSKA, per germline (reference sequence). The CDR3 DNA reads as TGCAGTGCTATCGACAGGTGGGAGACCCAGTACTTC. It encodes CSAIDRWETQYF.

The table lists this clonotype with many counts. The chain recombines TRBV20-1 with TRBJ2-7; 14 nucleotides align to TRBD2. This CDR3 has 15 residues. Germline V gene sequence: CDR1 DFQATT, CDR2 SNEGSKA (reference sequence). V lost 4 bases to trimming and J lost 10 bases; unmatched junction nucleotides: 12. The CDR3 DNA reads TGCAGTGCTACGTCCCCGACTAGCGGGAGGGTGGAACAGTACTTC. It codes for CSATSPTSGRVEQYF.

This clonotype was found many times. This chain links TRBV4-3 with TRBJ2-7; D is undetermined. This CDR3 has 14 residues. Germline CDR1 LGHNA, CDR2 YSLEER. V lost 2 bases and J 3 bases, leaving 11 bases between the germline ends. This CDR3 is CASSQLSGSYEQYF. In nucleotides, the CDR3 is TGCGCCAGCAGCCAATTGTCCGGAAGCTACGAGCAGTACTTC.

The J gene is TRBJ1-1, the V gene TRBV7-2, with D possibly being TRBD1 (5 bases). V shed 8 bases and J shed 1 base, with 23 bases lying between them. There are 17 residues in the CDR3. The germline V gene has CDR1 SGHTA and CDR2 FQGNSA. As DNA, the CDR3 is TGTGCCAGCTCACCTTGGCCGGGGCGAAGGGGGAACACTGAAGCTTTCTTT. Amino acid sequence: CASSPWPGRRGNTEAFF.

This clonotype has a count of ten or more. The chain has TRBV9 and TRBJ1-1; tentatively, D is TRBD1 (5 bases). This CDR3 contains 15 residues. Looked up from germline, CDR1 is SGDLS and CDR2 is YYNGEE. V was shortened by 0 bases and J by 4 bases, with 13 bases between the two germline ends. CDR3 DNA sequence: TGTGCCAGCAGCGTAGGTCCAGGGTTGGTCACTGAAGCTTTCTTT. It specifies CASSVGPGLVTEAFF.

The sample holds one count of this clonotype. The CDR3, as DNA: TGCAGCGTTGAAGGTCCGGGACAAGGCTATGGCTACACCTTC. Protein product: CSVEGPGQGYGYTF. J is TRBJ1-2 and V is TRBV29-1; D is perhaps TRBD1 (6 bases). The length of the CDR3 is 14 residues. Trimming cost V 1 base and J 4 bases, with 13 bases left between them. Germline-derived CDR1 and CDR2 are SQVTM and ANQGSEA.

The genes are TRBV15 and TRBJ2-5; 11 bases are a match to TRBD1. CDR3 size: 16 residues. The V gene end was trimmed by 5 bases and the J gene end by 5 bases; junction bases not matched to a gene: 10. CDR1 is LNHNV, CDR2 YYDKDF, per germline (reference sequence). DNA for the CDR3: TGTGCCACCAGCCTGACCGGGACAGGGGGGTCTGAGACCCAGTACTTC. Its protein is CATSLTGTGGSETQYF.